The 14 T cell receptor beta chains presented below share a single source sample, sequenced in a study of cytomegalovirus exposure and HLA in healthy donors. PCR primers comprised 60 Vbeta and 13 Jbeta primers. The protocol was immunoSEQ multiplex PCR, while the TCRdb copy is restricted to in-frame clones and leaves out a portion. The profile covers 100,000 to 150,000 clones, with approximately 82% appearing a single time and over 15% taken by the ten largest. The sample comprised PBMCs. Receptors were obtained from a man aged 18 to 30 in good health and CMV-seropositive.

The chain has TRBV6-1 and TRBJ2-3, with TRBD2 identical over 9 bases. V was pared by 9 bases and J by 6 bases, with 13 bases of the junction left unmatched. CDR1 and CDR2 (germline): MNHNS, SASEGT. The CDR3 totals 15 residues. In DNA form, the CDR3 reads TGTGCCAGGTGGGTGGCGGGGGGGCCGGGGGATACGCAGTATTTT. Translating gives CARWVAGGPGDTQYF.

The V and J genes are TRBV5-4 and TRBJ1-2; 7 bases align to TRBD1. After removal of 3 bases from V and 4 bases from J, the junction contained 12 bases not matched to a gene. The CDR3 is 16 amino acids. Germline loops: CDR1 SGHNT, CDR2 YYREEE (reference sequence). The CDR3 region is CASSSGTARFSYGYTF. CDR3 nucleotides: TGTGCCAGCAGCTCCGGGACAGCCCGATTTAGCTATGGCTACACCTTC.

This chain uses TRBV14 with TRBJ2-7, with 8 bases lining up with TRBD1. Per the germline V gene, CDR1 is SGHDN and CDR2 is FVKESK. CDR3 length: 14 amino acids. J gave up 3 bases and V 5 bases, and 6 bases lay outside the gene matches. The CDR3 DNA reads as TGTGCCAGCAGCTACAGGGGGAGTTACTACGAGCAGTACTTC. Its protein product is CASSYRGSYYEQYF.

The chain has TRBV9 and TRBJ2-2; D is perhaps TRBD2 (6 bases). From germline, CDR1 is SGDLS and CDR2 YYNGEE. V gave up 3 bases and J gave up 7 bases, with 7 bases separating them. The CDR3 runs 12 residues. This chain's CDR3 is CASSAGGGELFF. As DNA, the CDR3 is TGTGCCAGCAGCGCCGGGGGCGGGGAGCTGTTTTTT. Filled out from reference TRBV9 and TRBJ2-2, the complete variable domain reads DSGVTQTPKHLITATGQRVTLRCSPRSGDLSVYWYQQSLDQGLQFLIQYYNGEERAKGNILERFSAQQFPDLHSELNLSSLELGDSALYFCASSAGGGELFFGEGSRLTVL.

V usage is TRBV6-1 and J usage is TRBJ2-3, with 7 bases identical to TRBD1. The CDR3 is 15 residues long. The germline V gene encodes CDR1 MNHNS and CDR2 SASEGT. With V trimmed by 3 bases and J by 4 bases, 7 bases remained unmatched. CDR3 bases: TGTGCCAGCAGTGATTATAAGGGGGCTTCAGATACGCAGTATTTT. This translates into CASSDYKGASDTQYF.

CDR3 loop: CASKGDSNQPQHF. The DNA of the CDR3 is TGTGCCAGCAAAGGGGATAGCAATCAGCCCCAGCATTTT. The V and J genes are TRBV7-2 and TRBJ1-5; maybe TRBD1 (5 bases). The CDR3 totals 13 residues. Germline V gene data show CDR1 as SGHTA and CDR2 as FQGNSA. Trimming took off 7 bases at V and 0 bases at J, with 7 bases between the two ends.

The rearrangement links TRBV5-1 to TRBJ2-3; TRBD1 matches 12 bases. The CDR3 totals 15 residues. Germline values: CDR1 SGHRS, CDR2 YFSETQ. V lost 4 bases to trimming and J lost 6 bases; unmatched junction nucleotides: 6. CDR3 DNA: TGCGCCAGCAGCCCAGGGACAGGGGGCAGCGATACGCAGTATTTT. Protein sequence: CASSPGTGGSDTQYF. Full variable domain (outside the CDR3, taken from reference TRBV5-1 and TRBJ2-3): KAGVTQTPRYLIKTRGQQVTLSCSPISGHRSVSWYQQTPGQGLQFLFEYFSETQRNKGNFPGRFSGRQFSNSRSEMNVSTLELGDSALYLCASSPGTGGSDTQYFGPGTRLTVL.

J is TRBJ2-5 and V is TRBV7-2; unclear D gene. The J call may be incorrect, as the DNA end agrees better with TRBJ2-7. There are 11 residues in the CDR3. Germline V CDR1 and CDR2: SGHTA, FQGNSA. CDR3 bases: TGTGCCAGCAGCACCGCCTACGAGCAGTACTTC. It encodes CASSTAYEQYF.

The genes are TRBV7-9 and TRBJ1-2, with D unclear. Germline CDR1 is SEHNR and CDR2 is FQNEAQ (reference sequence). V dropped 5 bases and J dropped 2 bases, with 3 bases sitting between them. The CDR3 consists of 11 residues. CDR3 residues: CASSENYGYTF. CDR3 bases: TGTGCCAGCAGCGAGAACTATGGCTACACCTTC. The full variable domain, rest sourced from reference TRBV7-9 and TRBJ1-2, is DTGVSQNPRHKITKRGQNVTFRCDPISEHNRLYWYRQTLGQGPEFLTYFQNEAQLEKSRLLSDRFSAERPKGSFSTLEIQRTEQGDSAMYLCASSENYGYTFGSGTRLTVV.

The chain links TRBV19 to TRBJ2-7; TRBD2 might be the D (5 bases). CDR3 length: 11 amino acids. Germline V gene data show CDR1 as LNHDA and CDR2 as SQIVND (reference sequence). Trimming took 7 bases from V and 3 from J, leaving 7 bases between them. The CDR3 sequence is CASTEGYEQYF. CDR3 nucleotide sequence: TGTGCCAGTACAGAGGGCTACGAGCAGTACTTC.

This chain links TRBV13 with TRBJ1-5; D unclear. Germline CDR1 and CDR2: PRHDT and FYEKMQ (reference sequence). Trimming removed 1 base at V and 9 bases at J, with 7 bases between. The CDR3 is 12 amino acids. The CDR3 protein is CASSLAGRPQHF. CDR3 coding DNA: TGTGCCAGCAGCTTAGCGGGAAGGCCCCAGCATTTT.

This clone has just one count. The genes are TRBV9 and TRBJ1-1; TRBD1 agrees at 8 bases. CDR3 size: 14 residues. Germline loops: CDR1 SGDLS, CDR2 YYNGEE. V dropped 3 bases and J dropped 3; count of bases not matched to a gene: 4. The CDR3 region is CASSAEQGDTEAFF. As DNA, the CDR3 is TGTGCCAGCAGCGCGGAACAGGGGGACACTGAAGCTTTCTTT.

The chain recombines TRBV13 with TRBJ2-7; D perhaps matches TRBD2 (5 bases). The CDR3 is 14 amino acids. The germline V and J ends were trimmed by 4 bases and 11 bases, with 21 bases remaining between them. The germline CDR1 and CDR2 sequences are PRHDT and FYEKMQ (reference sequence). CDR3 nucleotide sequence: TGTGCCAGCAGCTACTGGGAACCCACGGGGATGAAGTACTTC. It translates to CASSYWEPTGMKYF. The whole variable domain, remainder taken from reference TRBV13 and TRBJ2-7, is AAGVIQSPRHLIKEKRETATLKCYPIPRHDTVYWYQQGPGQDPQFLISFYEKMQSDKGSIPDRFSAQQFSDYHSELNMSSLELGDSALYFCASSYWEPTGMKYFGPGTRLTVT.

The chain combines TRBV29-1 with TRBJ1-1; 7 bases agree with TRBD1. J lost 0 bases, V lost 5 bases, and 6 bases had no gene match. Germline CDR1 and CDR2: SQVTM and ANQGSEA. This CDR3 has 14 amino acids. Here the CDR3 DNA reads TGCAGCGTTACAGGGGCCCTCCTGAACACTGAAGCTTTCTTT. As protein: CSVTGALLNTEAFF.